This paragraph reports one TCR beta chain. The antigen this receptor binds is unknown. A read error may account for a junction end that differs from germline. Participants in the prospective study were aged 18 to 89 years, lived in about two dozen United States geographic areas, and enrolled through a virtual design. In the prospective study, cohorts were assigned on the basis of participant-reported clinical history obtained from a screening survey and a study questionnaire. ImmuneRACE Cohort 3 recovered participants were defined by two consecutive negative NP/OP PCR tests, healthcare professional clearance, or symptom resolution. Each participant in the prospective study had whole blood, serum and a nasopharyngeal or oropharyngeal swab collected by mobile phlebotomists. Additional blood draws and questionnaires over an approximately 2-month period could optionally be provided by prospective study participants. Blood samples from the prospective study were shipped frozen or at room temperature prior to DNA extraction.

From its cysteine to its phenylalanine, the CDR3 spans 17 amino acids. The read is trimmed to its CDR3 DNA, 51 bases read in frame from base 1. Based on the germline V gene (reference sequence), the CDR1 and CDR2 sequences are MNHEY and SMNVEV. TCRbeta CDR3 regions were amplified from genomic DNA by means of the immunoSEQ Assay, a bias-controlled multiplex PCR. The paper's data handling went like this. Nucleated cell counts per sample were estimated from amplification of reference gene primers within the assay. To quantify the absolute abundance of each unique TCRbeta CDR3 rearrangement, sequence reads were collapsed and filtered. Productive Simpson clonality was computed per sample as the square root of Simpson's diversity index over productive rearrangements. TCRdb took over this immuneACCESS table, retaining in-frame rearrangements with V and J assigned. Such tables are incomplete; in checked studies, under half of the missing clones stem from an unresolved V gene, and the remainder is unexplained. D and trimming come from the DNA, and the V and J calls and clone size come from that table. For this sample the table gives approximately 150,000 clones, of which 82% were detected only once. Around 18% of the sample is taken by the ten largest.

The data were obtained in a study of blood T cell repertoires in COVID-19 (dated by TCRdb to 2018 to 2020). Study-level background: Collaborator samples came from the United States, Italy and Spain and covered acute and convalescent phases of COVID-19. A freely available public database, intended as a resource for researchers studying the immune response to SARS-CoV-2, is where the repertoires were released. Sample metadata almost always included a de-identified subject ID, COVID-19 status, age in years and sex. Where HLA class I and class II types were available, the types were taken from metadata supplied by the sample provider, not from assay-based typing. Samples were obtained from the ongoing ImmuneRACE study (first 160 participants) and from over 1,000 subjects provided by 6 global collaborators. The material from the prospective study consisted of cDNA or gDNA derived from T cells, B-cell-depleted T cells, or PBMCs. Subjects who had been exposed to COVID-19, were actively infected with it, or had recovered from it provided the deeply sampled blood TCRbeta repertoires that made up the dataset.

Study-wide findings and limitations: The quantity of clinical and demographic metadata differed by source and by participant and was supplied without curation.

Sequenced: PBMCs or T cells enriched from blood (not recorded which). Here the chain combines TRBV27 and TRBJ2-7; 9 junctional bases match TRBD1. The origin of this receptor is a man in his 60s who had recovered from COVID-19. The CDR3 has the sequence CASSLSPGQGYSHEQYF. The nucleotide sequence is given as TGTGCCAGCAGTTTATCTCCGGGACAGGGATACTCCCACGAGCAGTACTTC.